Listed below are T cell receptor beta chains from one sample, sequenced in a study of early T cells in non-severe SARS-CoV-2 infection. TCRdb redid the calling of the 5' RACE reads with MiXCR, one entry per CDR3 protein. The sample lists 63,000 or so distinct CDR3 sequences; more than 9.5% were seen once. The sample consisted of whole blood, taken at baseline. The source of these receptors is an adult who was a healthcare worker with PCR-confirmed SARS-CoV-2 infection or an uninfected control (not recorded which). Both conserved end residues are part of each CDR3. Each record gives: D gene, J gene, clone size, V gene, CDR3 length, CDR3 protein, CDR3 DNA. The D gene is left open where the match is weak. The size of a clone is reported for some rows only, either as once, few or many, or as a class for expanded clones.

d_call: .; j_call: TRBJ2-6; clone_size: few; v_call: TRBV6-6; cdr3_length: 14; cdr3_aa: CASSYTTGANVLTF; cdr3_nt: TGTGCCAGCAGTTACACTACTGGGGCCAACGTCCTGACTTTC
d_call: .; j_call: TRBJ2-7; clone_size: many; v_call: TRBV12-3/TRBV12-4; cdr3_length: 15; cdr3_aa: CASSRRGAVPSEQYF; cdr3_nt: TGTGCCAGCAGTCGTCGCGGGGCGGTCCCTTCCGAGCAGTACTTC
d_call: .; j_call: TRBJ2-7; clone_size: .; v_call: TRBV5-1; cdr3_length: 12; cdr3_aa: CASSLEPYEQYF; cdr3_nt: TGCGCCAGCAGCTTGGAGCCCTACGAGCAGTACTTC
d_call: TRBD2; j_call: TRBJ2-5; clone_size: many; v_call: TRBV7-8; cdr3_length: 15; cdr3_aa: CASSFSGRGFETQYF; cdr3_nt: TGTGCCAGCAGCTTTAGCGGGAGGGGGTTTGAGACCCAGTACTTC
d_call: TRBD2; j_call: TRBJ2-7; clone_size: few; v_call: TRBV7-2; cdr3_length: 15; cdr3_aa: CASSPEGVSGRLQYF; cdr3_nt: TGTGCCAGCAGCCCCGAGGGAGTTAGCGGGAGGCTTCAGTACTTC
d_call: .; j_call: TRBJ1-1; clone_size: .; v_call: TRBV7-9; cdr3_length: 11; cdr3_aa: CASLASGRAFF; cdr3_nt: TGTGCCAGCCTCGCTTCAGGGAGAGCTTTCTTT
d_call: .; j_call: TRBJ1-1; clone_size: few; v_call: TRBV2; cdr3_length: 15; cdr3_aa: CASSMRGGQGPEAFF; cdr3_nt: TGTGCCAGCAGCATGAGGGGGGGGCAAGGGCCTGAAGCTTTCTTT
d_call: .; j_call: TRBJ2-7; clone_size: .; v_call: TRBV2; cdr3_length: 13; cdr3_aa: CASTGAGLGEQYF; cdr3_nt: TGTGCCAGCACAGGGGCAGGGTTGGGCGAGCAGTACTTC
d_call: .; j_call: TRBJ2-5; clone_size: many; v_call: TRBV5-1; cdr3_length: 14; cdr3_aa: CASSKGRTQETQYF; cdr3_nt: TGCGCCAGCAGCAAGGGACGGACTCAAGAGACCCAGTACTTC
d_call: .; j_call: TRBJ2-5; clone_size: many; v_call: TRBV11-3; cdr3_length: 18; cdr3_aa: CASSSILGQRLSQETQYF; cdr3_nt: TGTGCCAGCAGCTCAATACTAGGACAGCGACTCTCACAAGAGACCCAGTACTTC
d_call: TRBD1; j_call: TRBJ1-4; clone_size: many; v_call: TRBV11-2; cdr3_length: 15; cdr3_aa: CASSFLDRGLGELFF; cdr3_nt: TGTGCCAGCAGCTTCCTGGACAGGGGCCTTGGCGAACTGTTTTTT
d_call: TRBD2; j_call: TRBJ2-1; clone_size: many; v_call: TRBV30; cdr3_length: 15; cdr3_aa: CAWSVTAGERNEQFF; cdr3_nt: TGTGCCTGGAGTGTAACGGCGGGGGAACGAAATGAGCAGTTCTTC
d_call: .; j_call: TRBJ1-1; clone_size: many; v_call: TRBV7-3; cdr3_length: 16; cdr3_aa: CASSLTPGRSDTEAFF; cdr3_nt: TGTGCCAGCAGCTTAACGCCCGGCAGGTCGGACACTGAAGCTTTCTTT
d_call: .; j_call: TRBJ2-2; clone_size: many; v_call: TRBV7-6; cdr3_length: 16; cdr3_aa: CASSSTGQFNTGELFF; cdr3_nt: TGTGCCAGCAGCTCGACCGGACAGTTTAACACCGGGGAGCTGTTTTTT
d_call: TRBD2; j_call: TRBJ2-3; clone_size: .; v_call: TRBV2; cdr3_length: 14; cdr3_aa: CASSAGLAVGTQYF; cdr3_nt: TGTGCCAGCAGTGCGGGACTAGCGGTCGGTACGCAGTATTTT
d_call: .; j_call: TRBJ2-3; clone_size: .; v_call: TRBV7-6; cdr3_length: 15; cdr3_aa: CASSLGGDSTDTQYF; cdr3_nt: TGTGCCAGCAGCTTAGGTGGGGACAGCACAGATACGCAGTATTTT
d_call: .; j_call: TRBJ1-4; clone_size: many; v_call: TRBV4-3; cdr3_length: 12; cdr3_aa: CASSGRGEKLFF; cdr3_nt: TGCGCCAGCAGCGGACGGGGAGAAAAACTGTTTTTT
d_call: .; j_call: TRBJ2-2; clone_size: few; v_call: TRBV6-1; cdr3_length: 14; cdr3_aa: CASSRDHHTGELFF; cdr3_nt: TGTGCCAGCAGCCGGGACCATCACACCGGGGAGCTGTTTTTT
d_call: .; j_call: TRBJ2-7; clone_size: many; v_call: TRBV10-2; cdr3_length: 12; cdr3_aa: CASSQIRYEQYF; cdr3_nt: TGCGCCAGCAGTCAAATCAGATACGAGCAGTACTTC
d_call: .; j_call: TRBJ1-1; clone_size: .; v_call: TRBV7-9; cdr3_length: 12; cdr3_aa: CASSLGGSEAFF; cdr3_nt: TGTGCCAGCAGCTTGGGGGGTTCTGAAGCTTTCTTT
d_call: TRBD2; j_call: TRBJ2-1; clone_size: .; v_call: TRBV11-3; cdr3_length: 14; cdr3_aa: CASSLGGLANEQFF; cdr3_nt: TGTGCCAGCAGCTTAGGAGGACTAGCCAATGAGCAGTTCTTC
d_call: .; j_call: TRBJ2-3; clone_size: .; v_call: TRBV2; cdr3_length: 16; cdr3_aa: CASSGLGLSTRDTQYF; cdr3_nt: TGTGCCAGCAGTGGGCTGGGACTCTCCACGCGAGATACGCAGTATTTT
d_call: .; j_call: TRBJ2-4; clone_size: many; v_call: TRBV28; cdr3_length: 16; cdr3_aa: CASSLSTGRTGNIQYF; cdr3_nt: TGTGCCAGCAGTTTATCGACCGGTAGGACCGGAAACATTCAGTACTTC
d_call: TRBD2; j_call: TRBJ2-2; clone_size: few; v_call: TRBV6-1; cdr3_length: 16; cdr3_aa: CASSDLGLAGTGELFF; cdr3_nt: TGTGCCAGCAGTGACTTGGGACTAGCGGGGACCGGGGAGCTGTTTTTT
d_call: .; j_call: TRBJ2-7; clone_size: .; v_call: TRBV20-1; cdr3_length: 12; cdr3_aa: CSARPTGVAQYF; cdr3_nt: TGCAGTGCTAGACCCACGGGCGTTGCGCAGTACTTC
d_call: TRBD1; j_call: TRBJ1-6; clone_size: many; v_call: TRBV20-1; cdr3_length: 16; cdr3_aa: CSARDPQTGGISPLHF; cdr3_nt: TGCAGTGCTAGAGATCCCCAGACAGGGGGCATTTCACCCCTCCACTTT
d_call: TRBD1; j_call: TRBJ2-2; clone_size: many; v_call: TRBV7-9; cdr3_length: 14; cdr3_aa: CASSRDRGPGELFF; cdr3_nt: TGTGCCAGCAGCCGAGACAGGGGTCCCGGGGAGCTGTTTTTT
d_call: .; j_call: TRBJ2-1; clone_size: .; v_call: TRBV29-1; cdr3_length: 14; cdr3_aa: CSVEDGLARSEQFF; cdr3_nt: TGCAGCGTTGAAGATGGGCTAGCTCGGAGTGAGCAGTTCTTC
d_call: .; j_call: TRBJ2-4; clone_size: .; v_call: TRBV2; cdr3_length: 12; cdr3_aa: CASKSQENIQYF; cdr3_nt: TGTGCCAGCAAATCACAGGAAAACATTCAGTACTTC
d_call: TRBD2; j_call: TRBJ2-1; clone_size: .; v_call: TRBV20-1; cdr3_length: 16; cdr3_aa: CSARGRSSGGYNEQFF; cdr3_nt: TGCAGTGCTAGAGGCCGTTCTAGCGGGGGGTACAATGAGCAGTTCTTC
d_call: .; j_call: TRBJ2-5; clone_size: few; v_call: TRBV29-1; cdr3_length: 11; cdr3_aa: CSVKRGETQYF; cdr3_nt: TGCAGCGTAAAAAGGGGGGAGACCCAGTACTTC
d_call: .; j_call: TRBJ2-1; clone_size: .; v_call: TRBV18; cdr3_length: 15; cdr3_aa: CASSPVEGGYNEQFF; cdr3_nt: TGTGCCAGCTCACCGGTCGAAGGGGGCTACAATGAGCAGTTCTTC
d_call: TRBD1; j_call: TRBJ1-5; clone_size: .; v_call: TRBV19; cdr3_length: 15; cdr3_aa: CASSIDRTGNQPQHF; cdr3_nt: TGTGCCAGTAGTATAGACAGGACAGGTAATCAGCCCCAGCATTTT
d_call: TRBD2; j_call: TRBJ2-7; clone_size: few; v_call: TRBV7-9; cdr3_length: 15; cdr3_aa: CASSPRGGGAYEQYF; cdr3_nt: TGTGCCAGCAGCCCCCGGGGCGGGGGGGCCTACGAGCAGTACTTC
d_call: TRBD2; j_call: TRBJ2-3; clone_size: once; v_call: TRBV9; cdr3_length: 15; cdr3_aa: CASSGPGLAPDTQYF; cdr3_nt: TGTGCCAGCAGCGGGCCGGGACTAGCGCCAGATACGCAGTATTTT
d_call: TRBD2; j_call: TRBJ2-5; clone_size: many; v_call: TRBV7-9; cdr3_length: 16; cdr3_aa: CASSLSSRGSGETQYF; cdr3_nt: TGTGCCAGCAGCTTATCATCCCGCGGGAGTGGAGAGACCCAGTACTTC
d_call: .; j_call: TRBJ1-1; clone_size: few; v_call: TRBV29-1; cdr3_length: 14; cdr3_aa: CSVEYRGVNTEAFF; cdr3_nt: TGCAGCGTTGAGTATCGGGGGGTGAACACTGAAGCTTTCTTT
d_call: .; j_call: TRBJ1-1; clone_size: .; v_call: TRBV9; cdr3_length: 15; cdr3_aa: CASSVGGLLNTEAFF; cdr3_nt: TGTGCCAGCAGCGTCGGGGGACTCCTGAACACTGAAGCTTTCTTT
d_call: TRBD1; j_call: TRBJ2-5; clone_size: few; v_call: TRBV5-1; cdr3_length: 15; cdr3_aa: CASSLVGTGEETQYF; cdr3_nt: TGCGCCAGCAGCTTGGTGGGGACAGGGGAAGAGACCCAGTACTTC
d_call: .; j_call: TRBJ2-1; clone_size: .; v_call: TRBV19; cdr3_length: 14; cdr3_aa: CASSLGAGTNEQFF; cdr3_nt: TGTGCCAGTAGCCTAGGGGCAGGGACCAATGAGCAGTTCTTC
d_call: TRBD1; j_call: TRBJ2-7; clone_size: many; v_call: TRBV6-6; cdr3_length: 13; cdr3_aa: CASSDRGSSEQYF; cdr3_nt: TGTGCCAGCAGTGACAGGGGTTCTTCCGAGCAGTACTTC
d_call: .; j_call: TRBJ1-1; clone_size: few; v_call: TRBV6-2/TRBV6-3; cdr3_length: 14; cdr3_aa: CASSRNSAGTEAFF; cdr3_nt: TGTGCCAGCAGTCGAAACAGCGCAGGGACTGAAGCTTTCTTT
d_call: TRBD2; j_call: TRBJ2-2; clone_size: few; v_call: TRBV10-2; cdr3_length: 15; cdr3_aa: CASRGTSGNTGELFF; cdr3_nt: TGCGCCAGCAGAGGGACTAGCGGTAACACCGGGGAGCTGTTTTTT
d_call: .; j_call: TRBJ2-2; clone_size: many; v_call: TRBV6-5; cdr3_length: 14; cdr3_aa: CASRDSWNTGELFF; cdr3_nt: TGTGCCAGCAGGGACAGCTGGAACACCGGGGAGCTGTTTTTT
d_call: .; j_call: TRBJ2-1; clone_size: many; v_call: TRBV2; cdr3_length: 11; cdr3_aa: CASRVDRRKFF; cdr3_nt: TGTGCCAGCAGGGTCGACAGGAGGAAGTTCTTC
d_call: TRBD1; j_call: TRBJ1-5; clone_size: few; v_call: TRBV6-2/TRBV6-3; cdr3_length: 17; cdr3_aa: CASRTGTGLSTAQPQHF; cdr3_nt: TGTGCCAGCAGAACCGGGACAGGACTTTCAACCGCCCAGCCCCAGCATTTT
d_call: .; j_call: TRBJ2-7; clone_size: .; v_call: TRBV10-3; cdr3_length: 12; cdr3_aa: CAISGQPWEQYF; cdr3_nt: TGTGCCATCAGTGGACAGCCTTGGGAGCAGTACTTC
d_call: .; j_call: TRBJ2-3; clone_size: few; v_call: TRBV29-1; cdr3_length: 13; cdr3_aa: CSVEKVPRDTQYF; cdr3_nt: TGCAGCGTCGAAAAGGTCCCCCGGGATACGCAGTATTTT
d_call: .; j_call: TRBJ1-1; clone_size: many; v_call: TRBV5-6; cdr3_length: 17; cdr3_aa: CASSLFRARGMNTEAFF; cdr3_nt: TGTGCCAGCAGCTTGTTTAGGGCGCGAGGGATGAACACTGAAGCTTTCTTT
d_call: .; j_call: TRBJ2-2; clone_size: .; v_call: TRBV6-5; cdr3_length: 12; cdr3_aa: CASSPETGELFF; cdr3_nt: TGTGCCAGCAGCCCCGAAACCGGGGAGCTGTTTTTT
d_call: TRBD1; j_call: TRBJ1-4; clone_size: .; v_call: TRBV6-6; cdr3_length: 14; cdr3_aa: CASTEPGQGQKLFF; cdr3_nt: TGTGCCAGCACCGAACCGGGACAGGGACAAAAACTGTTTTTT
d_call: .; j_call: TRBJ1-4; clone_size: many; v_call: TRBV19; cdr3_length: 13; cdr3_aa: CASSIDRLAELFF; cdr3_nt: TGTGCCAGTAGTATTGACCGGCTGGCTGAACTGTTTTTT
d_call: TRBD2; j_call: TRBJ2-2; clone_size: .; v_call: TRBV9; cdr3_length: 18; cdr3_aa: CASSGSAGGASVGGELFF; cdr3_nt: TGTGCCAGCAGCGGGTCAGCGGGGGGCGCTTCTGTAGGCGGGGAGCTGTTTTTT
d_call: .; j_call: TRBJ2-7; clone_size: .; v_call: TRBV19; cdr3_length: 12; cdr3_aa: CASSRTSYEQYF; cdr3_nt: TGTGCCAGCTCCCGGACCTCCTACGAGCAGTACTTC
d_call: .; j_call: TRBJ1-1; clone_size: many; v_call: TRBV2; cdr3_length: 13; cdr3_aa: CASSATGNTEAFF; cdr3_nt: TGTGCCAGCAGCGCGACGGGGAACACTGAAGCTTTCTTT
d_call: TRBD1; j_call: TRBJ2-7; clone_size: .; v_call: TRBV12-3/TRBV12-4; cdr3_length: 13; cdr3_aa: CASSQTGAHEQYF; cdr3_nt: TGTGCCAGCAGTCAGACAGGGGCCCACGAGCAGTACTTC
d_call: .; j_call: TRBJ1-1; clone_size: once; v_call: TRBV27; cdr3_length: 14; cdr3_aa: CASSFAGLNTEAFF; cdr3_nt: TGTGCCAGCAGTTTTGCAGGGCTGAACACTGAAGCTTTCTTT
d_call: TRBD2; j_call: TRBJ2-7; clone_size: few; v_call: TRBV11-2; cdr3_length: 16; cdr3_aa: CASSPLAGGNSYEQYF; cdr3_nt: TGTGCCAGCAGCCCCTTGGCGGGGGGGAACTCCTACGAGCAGTACTTC
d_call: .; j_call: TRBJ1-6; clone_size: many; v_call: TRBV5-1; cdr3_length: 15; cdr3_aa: CASSLMGGGNSPLHF; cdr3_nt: TGCGCCAGCAGCTTGATGGGTGGCGGTAACTCACCCCTCCACTTT
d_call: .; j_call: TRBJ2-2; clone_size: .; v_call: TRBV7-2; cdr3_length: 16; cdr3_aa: CASSLDPYSNTGELFF; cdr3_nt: TGTGCCAGCAGCTTGGACCCTTATTCGAACACCGGGGAGCTGTTTTTT